The T cell receptor beta chain under discussion was sequenced for a study of regulatory T cells in long-lasting Graves disease. There are 15 residues in the CDR3. Germline V gene sequence: CDR1 DFQATT, CDR2 SNEGSKA (reference sequence). After removal of 4 bases from V and 1 base from J, the junction contained 9 bases not matched to a gene. This clonotype was seen ten or more times. Time point specified: newly diagnosed GD, antithyroid drugs for less than 3 months. Isolated PBMC RNA provided the starting material for the TCR library. With iRepertoire HTBI primers and Arm-PCR of CDR3 regions, TCR beta libraries were built. From the multiplex PCR reads, TCRdb called clonotypes with MiXCR, one entry per CDR3 protein. The repertoire holds about 470,000 distinct CDR3 sequences, 15% to 20% seen once, with roughly an eighth in the top ten. The same data also contributed to another study, on T cells in Graves' hyperthyroidism and ophthalmopathy.

The rearrangement joins TRBV20-1 to TRBJ2-7, with TRBD2 matching over 8 bases. This clonotype was obtained from a man aged 40-55 years with Graves disease. The starting material was peripheral blood mononuclear cells (PBMCs), obtained at new diagnosis, from a patient treated with antithyroid drugs. CDR3 protein: CSAKAGLGRSYEQYF. CDR3 sequence (DNA): TGCAGTGCTAAGGCGGGACTAGGACGTTCCTACGAGCAGTACTTC.